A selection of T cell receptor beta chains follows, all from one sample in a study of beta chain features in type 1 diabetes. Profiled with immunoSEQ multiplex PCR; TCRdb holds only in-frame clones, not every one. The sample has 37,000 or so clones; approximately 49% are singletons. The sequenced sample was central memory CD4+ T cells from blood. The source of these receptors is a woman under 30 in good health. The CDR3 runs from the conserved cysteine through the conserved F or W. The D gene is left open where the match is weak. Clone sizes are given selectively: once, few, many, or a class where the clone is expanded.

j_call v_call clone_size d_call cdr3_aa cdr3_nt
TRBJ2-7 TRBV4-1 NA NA CASSQDTATETEYF TGCGCCAGCAGCCAAGATACCGCGACAGAGACGGAGTACTTC
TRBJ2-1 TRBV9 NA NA CASSVAGTKCNEQFF TGTGCCAGCAGCGTAGCCGGGACAAAATGCAATGAGCAGTTCTTC
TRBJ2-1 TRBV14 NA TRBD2 CASRPLAGGLDEQFF TGTGCCAGCAGACCTCTAGCGGGGGGGCTGGATGAGCAGTTCTTC
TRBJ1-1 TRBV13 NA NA CASSNYRFTEAFF TGTGCCAGCAGCAACTACAGGTTTACTGAAGCTTTCTTT
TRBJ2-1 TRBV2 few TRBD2 CASSPIAGFSYNEQFF TGTGCCAGCAGTCCCATAGCGGGCTTCTCCTACAATGAGCAGTTCTTC
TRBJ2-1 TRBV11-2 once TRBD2 CASSSRGAYNEQFF TGTGCCAGCAGCTCCCGGGGGGCCTACAATGAGCAGTTCTTC
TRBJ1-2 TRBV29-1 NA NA CSVEPGGGGGGYGYTF TGCAGCGTTGAACCTGGTGGGGGTGGCGGGGGCTATGGCTACACCTTC
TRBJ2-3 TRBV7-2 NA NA CASSLLSLSTDTQYF TGTGCCAGCAGCTTATTGTCCCTGAGCACAGATACGCAGTATTTT
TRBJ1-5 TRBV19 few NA CASSRGKQPQHF TGTGCCAGTAGTAGAGGGAAACAGCCCCAGCATTTT
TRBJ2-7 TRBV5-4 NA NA CASSLQNSYEQYF TGTGCCAGCAGCTTACAAAACTCCTACGAGCAGTACTTC
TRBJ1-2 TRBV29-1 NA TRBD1 CSVASDRENGYTF TGCAGCGTCGCTTCGGACAGGGAAAATGGCTACACCTTC
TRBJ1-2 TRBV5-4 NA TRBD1 CASSSGQDYGYTF TGTGCCAGCAGCTCCGGACAGGACTATGGCTACACCTTC
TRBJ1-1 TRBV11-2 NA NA CASSLGDTEAFF TGTGCCAGCAGCTTGGGAGACACTGAAGCTTTCTTT
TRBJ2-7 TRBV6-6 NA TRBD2 CASSRAGGPSYEQYF TGTGCCAGCAGTCGAGCGGGAGGGCCTTCCTACGAGCAGTACTTC
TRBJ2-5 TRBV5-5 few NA CASSLAPLETQYF TGTGCCAGCAGCTTGGCCCCTTTAGAGACCCAGTACTTC
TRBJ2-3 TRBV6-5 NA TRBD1 CASSIDRGTDTQYF TGTGCCAGCAGTATCGACAGGGGCACAGATACGCAGTATTTT